The 15 T cell receptor beta chains reported below all come from one sample, sequenced in a study of T cells in Graves' hyperthyroidism and ophthalmopathy. From RNA transcripts, TCR beta CDR3 regions were amplified. TCR CDR3 underwent first-round RT-PCR with the HTBI primer set. MiXCR was run by TCRdb on the multiplex PCR reads, yielding one entry per CDR3 protein. The profile shows about 510,000 distinct CDR3 sequences, 12% to 15% of them singletons. Source material: blood. All receptors derive from a woman between 40 and 50 years old with Graves' hyperthyroidism.

This clonotype was detected ten times or more. The genes are TRBV12-3 or TRBV12-4 and TRBJ1-6; tentative D call: TRBD1 (6 bases). V shed 3 bases and J shed 5 bases, with 11 bases lying between them. CDR3 length equals 15 residues. CDR3 in amino acids: CASSLHGGNNSPLHF. CDR3 DNA sequence: TGTGCCAGCAGTTTGCATGGGGGCAATAATTCACCCCTCCACTTT.

This clonotype was detected many times. V is TRBV15 and J is TRBJ2-4; 12 bases match TRBD2. V lost 1 base to trimming and J lost 0 bases; unmatched junction nucleotides: 1. Looked up from germline, CDR1 is LNHNV and CDR2 is YYDKDF (reference sequence). The CDR3 contains 17 residues. As DNA, the CDR3 is TGTGCCACCAGCAGAGGACTAGCGGGAGAAGCCAAAAACATTCAGTACTTC. Translation gives CATSRGLAGEAKNIQYF. Full variable domain (remainder filled in from reference TRBV15 and TRBJ2-4): DAMVIQNPRYQVTQFGKPVTLSCSQTLNHNVMYWYQQKSSQAPKLLFHYYDKDFNNEADTPDNFQSRRPNTSFCFLDIRSPGLGDTAMYLCATSRGLAGEAKNIQYFGAGTRLSVL.

This clonotype showed up many times. CDR3: CSARLAGGVNEQFF. CDR3 bases: TGCAGTGCTAGACTAGCGGGAGGCGTCAATGAGCAGTTCTTC. The chain employs TRBV20-1 and TRBJ2-1; 11 bases are a match to TRBD2. V dropped 2 bases and J dropped 6; count of bases not matched to a gene: 3. The CDR3 is made up of 14 amino acids. Germline CDR1 reads DFQATT; CDR2 reads SNEGSKA (reference sequence).

This clonotype was seen repeatedly, ten times or more. The chain recombines TRBV2 with TRBJ2-5; no definite D call. Trimming cost V 10 bases and J 5 bases, with 11 bases left between them. This CDR3 spans 11 amino acids. Germline values: CDR1 SNHLY, CDR2 FYNNEI. This chain's CDR3 is CANHGSETQYF. Written as DNA, the CDR3 is TGTGCCAACCACGGGTCGGAGACCCAGTACTTC.

There are many counts of this clonotype. V and J are TRBV20-1 and TRBJ2-3; TRBD2 might be the D (6 bases). The CDR3 is 14 amino acids. Germline assignment: CDR1 DFQATT and CDR2 SNEGSKA (reference sequence). Trimming stripped 6 bases from V and 3 bases from J, with 16 bases between. The CDR3 protein is CSATGTLATDTQYF. DNA of the CDR3: TGCAGTGCCACCGGGACTTTAGCAACAGATACGCAGTATTTT.

For this clonotype: A much larger clone lies one base from this, so it may be a read error. This chain uses TRBV6-2 or TRBV6-3 with TRBJ1-1; D is uncertain. CDR3 length: 14 residues. Trimming shortened V by 5 bases and J by 1 base, and 11 bases separated the two germline ends. CDR1 and CDR2 (germline): MNHEY, SVGEGT. CDR3 sequence reads: CASSDQLPNTEAFF. CDR3 DNA sequence: TGTGCCAGCAGTGACCAGCTACCGAACACTGAAGCTTTCTTT.

This clonotype showed up many times. The chain is built from TRBV3-1 and TRBJ2-3, with no clear D. The germline V gene has CDR1 LGHDT and CDR2 YNNKEL (reference sequence). The CDR3 is 14 residues long. V was cut by 0 bases and J by 5 bases, with 9 bases left in between. The DNA for the CDR3 is TGTGCCAGCAGCCAAGAAACCCGGAAAGATACGCAGTATTTT. Protein: CASSQETRKDTQYF.

This clonotype was observed at least ten times. The chain has TRBV6-2 or TRBV6-3 and TRBJ1-1; TRBD1 matches 7 bases. The germline CDR1 and CDR2 sequences are MNHEY and SVGEGT. This CDR3 has 16 amino acids. The J segment lost 1 base and the V segment lost 2 bases, leaving 7 bases of the junction unmatched. In DNA, the CDR3 is TGTGCCAGCAGTTACCGACAGGGCAAGGGGAACACTGAAGCTTTCTTT. This translates into CASSYRQGKGNTEAFF.

This clonotype was counted at least ten times. The V gene is TRBV27, the J gene TRBJ2-1, with D possibly being TRBD2 (6 bases). Trimming took 5 bases from V and 2 from J, leaving 16 bases between them. The germline CDR1 and CDR2 sequences are MNHEY and SMNVEV (reference sequence). The CDR3 extends over 16 amino acids. The CDR3 sequence: CASSPGLFLTYNEQFF. In nucleotides, the CDR3 is TGTGCCAGCAGTCCCGGACTATTTCTCACCTACAATGAGCAGTTCTTC.

This clonotype was found a few times. This chain links TRBV20-1 with TRBJ1-6, with 7 positions matching TRBD1. In germline, CDR1 is DFQATT, CDR2 SNEGSKA (reference sequence). V lost 0 bases, J lost 3 bases, and 11 bases stayed unmatched. This CDR3 has 18 amino acids. CDR3 nucleotides: TGCAGTGCTAGAGAAGCGGGGGGCAGGGGGATCTATAATTCACCCCTCCACTTT. Protein: CSAREAGGRGIYNSPLHF.

This clonotype was counted a few times. The genes are TRBV6-2 or TRBV6-3 and TRBJ2-2, with 9 bases matching TRBD2. Per the germline V gene, CDR1 is MNHEY and CDR2 is SVGEGT. J gave up 6 bases and V 8 bases, and 4 bases lay outside the gene matches. The CDR3 totals 13 residues. The CDR3: CASDSGRAGELFF. The CDR3 bases are TGTGCCAGCGATAGCGGGAGAGCCGGGGAGCTGTTTTTT.

This clonotype was detected many times. The genes are TRBV3-1 and TRBJ2-5; D unresolved. The CDR3 is made up of 14 amino acids. CDR1 and CDR2 from the germline V gene are LGHDT and YNNKEL (reference sequence). V lost 1 base and J lost 4, with 10 bases in between. CDR3 loop: CASSQGPSRETQYF. CDR3 in DNA: TGTGCCAGCAGCCAAGGTCCTTCCCGAGAGACCCAGTACTTC.

This clonotype was counted many times. The genes are TRBV30 and TRBJ1-6, with 9 bases lining up with TRBD1. The CDR3 extends over 15 amino acids. Trimming cost V 4 bases and J 8 bases; bases outside gene matches: 9. Germline V gene sequence: CDR1 GTSNPN, CDR2 SVGIG (reference sequence). The CDR3 protein is CAWITGGRDDSPLHF. CDR3 sequence (DNA): TGTGCCTGGATCACAGGGGGCAGGGATGATTCACCCCTCCACTTT.

This chain uses TRBV30 with TRBJ2-7; the D gene is possibly TRBD1 (5 bases). Per germline, CDR1 GTSNPN and CDR2 SVGIG (reference sequence). CDR3 size: 12 residues. V was trimmed by 5 bases and J by 2 bases, leaving 10 bases between them. The CDR3 protein is CAWGAGPYEQYF. In DNA form, the CDR3 reads TGTGCCTGGGGGGCAGGTCCCTACGAGCAGTACTTC.

This clonotype was observed many times. The chain recombines TRBV7-2 with TRBJ2-2; TRBD1 matches at 9 bases. Per germline, CDR1 SGHTA and CDR2 FQGNSA. V was clipped by 4 bases and J by 5 bases; unmatched bases: 5. There are 15 residues in the CDR3. This chain's CDR3 is CASSYSGTGTGELFF. CDR3 coding DNA: TGTGCCAGCAGCTATTCCGGGACAGGGACCGGGGAGCTGTTTTTT.